The sequence of this T cell receptor (beta chain) was determined in a study of T cells after yellow fever vaccination. Study-level points and caveats: Weaker in magnitude, the secondary response showed a faster peak on day 5 versus 15. Just a small share of clonotypes turned up in the CD4 compartment as well as the CD8 compartment.

This clonotype has ten or more counts. Its antigen is undetermined. TCRdb passed the 5' RACE reads through MiXCR, listing each CDR3 protein once. The profile covers about 68,000 distinct CDR3 sequences, with under 8% appearing a single time and around a third taken by the ten largest. Trimming removed 4 bases from V and 7 bases from J, with 8 bases in between. This CDR3 comprises 10 residues. Germline V gene sequence: CDR1 SQVTM, CDR2 ANQGSEA. This receptor was obtained from a man between 18 and 35 years old who received the YFV17D yellow fever vaccine. The chain is built from TRBV29-1 and TRBJ2-7, with D unresolved. Here the sequenced sample was CD8+ T cells sorted from PBMCs, taken approximately 40 days after the first yellow fever vaccination. The CDR3 reads CSVVLAEQYF. The CDR3 DNA is TGCAGCGTTGTACTGGCAGAGCAGTACTTC.